This T cell receptor beta chain comes out of a study of T-cell memory formation after mild COVID-19. TCRdb re-called the 5' RACE reads with MiXCR, one entry per CDR3 protein. The profile shows 150,000 or so distinct CDR3 sequences, 20% to 25% of them singletons. The clonotype comes from an adult woman who had mild COVID-19 (a few samples of this study predate the infection). Cell type and time point are not known. The sample was PBMCs or a T cell subset sorted from them (not recorded which).

In nucleotides, the CDR3 is TGTGCCTTCCTCGGGAGGTCCTCCTACGAGCAGTACTTC. This gives the protein CAFLGRSSYEQYF. The J gene is TRBJ2-7, the V gene TRBV30, with 7 bases aligning to TRBD2. The CDR3 extends over 13 amino acids. From germline, CDR1 is GTSNPN and CDR2 SVGIG (reference sequence). Trimming removed 7 bases from V and 0 bases from J; junction bases left unmatched: 6.